This T cell receptor beta chain was retrieved from a study of blood T cell repertoires in COVID-19. The CDR3 has 16 residues. V dropped 3 bases and J dropped 1 base, with 14 bases sitting between them. Per the germline V gene, CDR1 is SGHTA and CDR2 is FQGNSA. The table came from immunoSEQ multiplex PCR; TCRdb's copy has only in-frame clones and leaves some out. The sample contains about 370,000 clones, more than 70% of which appear only once. This TCR was recovered from a woman in her twenties or thirties with COVID-19, enrolled during active disease. This chain connects TRBV7-2 to TRBJ2-3, with TRBD2 as a possible D gene (5 bases). Sequencing used peripheral blood. CDR3: CASSFRRAVGTDTQYF. Here the CDR3 DNA reads TGTGCCAGCAGCTTCAGGCGGGCTGTGGGCACAGATACGCAGTATTTT.